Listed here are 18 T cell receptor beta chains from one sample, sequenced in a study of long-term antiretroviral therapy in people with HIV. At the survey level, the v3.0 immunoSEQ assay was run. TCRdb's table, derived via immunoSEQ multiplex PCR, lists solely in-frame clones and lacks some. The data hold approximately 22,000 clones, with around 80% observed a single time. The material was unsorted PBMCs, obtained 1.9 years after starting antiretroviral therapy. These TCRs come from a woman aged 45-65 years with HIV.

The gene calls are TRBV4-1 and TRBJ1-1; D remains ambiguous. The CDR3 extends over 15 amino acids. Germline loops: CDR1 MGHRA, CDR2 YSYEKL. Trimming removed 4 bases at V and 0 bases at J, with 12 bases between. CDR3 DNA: TGCGCCAGCAGCCCAAATACGAACCTGAACACTGAAGCTTTCTTT. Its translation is CASSPNTNLNTEAFF.

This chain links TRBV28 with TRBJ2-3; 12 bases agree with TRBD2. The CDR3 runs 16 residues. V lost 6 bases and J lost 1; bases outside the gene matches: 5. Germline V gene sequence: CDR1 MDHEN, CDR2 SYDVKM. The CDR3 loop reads CASRGTSGLRTDTQYF. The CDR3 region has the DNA TGTGCCAGCAGGGGGACTAGCGGGCTGCGCACAGATACGCAGTATTTT. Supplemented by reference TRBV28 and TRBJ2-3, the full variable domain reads DVKVTQSSRYLVKRTGEKVFLECVQDMDHENMFWYRQDPGLGLRLIYFSYDVKMKEKGDIPEGYSVSREKKERFSLILESASTNQTSMYLCASRGTSGLRTDTQYFGPGTRLTVL.

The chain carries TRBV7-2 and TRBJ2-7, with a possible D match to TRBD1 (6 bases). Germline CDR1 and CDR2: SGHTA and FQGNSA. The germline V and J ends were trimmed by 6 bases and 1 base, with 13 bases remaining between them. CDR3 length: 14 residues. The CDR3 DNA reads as TGTGCCAGCAGTTCCCGGACAGTATCCTACGAGCAGTACTTC. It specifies CASSSRTVSYEQYF.

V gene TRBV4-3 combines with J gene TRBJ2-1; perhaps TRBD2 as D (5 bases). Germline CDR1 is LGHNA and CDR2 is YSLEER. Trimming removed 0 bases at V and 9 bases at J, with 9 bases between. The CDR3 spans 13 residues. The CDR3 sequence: CASSQDLEGEQFF. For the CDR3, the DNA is TGCGCCAGCAGCCAAGATCTTGAGGGTGAGCAGTTCTTC.

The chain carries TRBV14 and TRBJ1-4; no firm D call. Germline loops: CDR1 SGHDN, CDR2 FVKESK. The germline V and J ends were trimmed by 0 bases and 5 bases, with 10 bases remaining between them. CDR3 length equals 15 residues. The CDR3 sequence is CASSQEYGVNEKLFF. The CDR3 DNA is TGTGCCAGCAGCCAAGAGTACGGCGTAAATGAAAAACTGTTTTTT.

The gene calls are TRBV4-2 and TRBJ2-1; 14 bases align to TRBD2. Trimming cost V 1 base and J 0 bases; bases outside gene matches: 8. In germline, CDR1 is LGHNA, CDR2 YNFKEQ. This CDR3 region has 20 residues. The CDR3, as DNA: TGTGCCAGCAGCCAAGTCGGGGCTGGGACTAGCGGGGGCTCCTACAATGAGCAGTTCTTC. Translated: CASSQVGAGTSGGSYNEQFF.

CDR3 protein: CASSRDTEAFF. The DNA for the CDR3 is TGTGCCAGCAGCCGCGACACTGAAGCTTTCTTT. V is TRBV4-2 and J is TRBJ1-1; D remains ambiguous. The V gene lost 4 bases and the J gene lost 3 bases, with 3 bases spanning the gap. Looked up from germline, CDR1 is LGHNA and CDR2 is YNFKEQ. The CDR3 consists of 11 residues.

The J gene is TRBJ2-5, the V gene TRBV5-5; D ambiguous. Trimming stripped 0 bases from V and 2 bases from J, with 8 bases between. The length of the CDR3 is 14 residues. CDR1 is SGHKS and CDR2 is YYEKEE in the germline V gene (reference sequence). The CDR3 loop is CASSLGGQQETQYF. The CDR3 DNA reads TGTGCCAGCAGCTTGGGTGGCCAGCAAGAGACCCAGTACTTC. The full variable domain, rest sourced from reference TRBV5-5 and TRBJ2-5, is DAGVTQSPTHLIKTRGQQVTLRCSPISGHKSVSWYQQVLGQGPQFIFQYYEKEERGRGNFPDRFSARQFPNYSSELNVNALLLGDSALYLCASSLGGQQETQYFGPGTRLLVL.

CDR3 in amino acids: CASSVPGTGANEQFF. In DNA, the CDR3 is TGTGCCAGCAGCGTTCCCGGGACAGGGGCAAATGAGCAGTTCTTC. The rearrangement links TRBV7-3 to TRBJ2-1; 10 bases agree with TRBD1. V was clipped by 5 bases and J by 7 bases; unmatched bases: 8. Per germline, CDR1 SGHTA and CDR2 FQGTGA. This CDR3 is built from 15 residues.

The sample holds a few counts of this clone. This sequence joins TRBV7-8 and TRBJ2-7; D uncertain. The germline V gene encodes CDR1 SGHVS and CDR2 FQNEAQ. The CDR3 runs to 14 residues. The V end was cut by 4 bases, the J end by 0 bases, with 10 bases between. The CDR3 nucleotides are TGTGCCAGCAGCTCTAGGCCGAGCTCCTACGAGCAGTACTTC. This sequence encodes CASSSRPSSYEQYF.

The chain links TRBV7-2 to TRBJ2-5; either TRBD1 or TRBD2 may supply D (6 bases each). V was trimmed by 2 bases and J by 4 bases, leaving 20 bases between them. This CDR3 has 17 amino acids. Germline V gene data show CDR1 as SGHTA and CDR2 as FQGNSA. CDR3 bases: TGTGCCAGCAGCTTATTCCCACGGGGGCCCTTCGGAGAGACCCAGTACTTC. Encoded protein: CASSLFPRGPFGETQYF.

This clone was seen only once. This CDR3 reads CASSLRASQNYEQYF. DNA of the CDR3: TGTGCCAGCAGCTTACGGGCTAGCCAGAACTACGAGCAGTACTTC. The chain is built from TRBV7-2 and TRBJ2-7, with D possibly matching TRBD2 (5 bases). Germline CDR1 reads SGHTA; CDR2 reads FQGNSA. V lost 2 bases, J lost 3 bases, and 14 bases lay in between. This CDR3 comprises 15 residues. The full variable domain, completed using reference TRBV7-2 and TRBJ2-7, is GAGVSQSPSNKVTEKGKDVELRCDPISGHTALYWYRQSLGQGLEFLIYFQGNSAPDKSGLPSDRFSAERTGGSVSTLTIQRTQQEDSAVYLCASSLRASQNYEQYFGPGTRLTVT.

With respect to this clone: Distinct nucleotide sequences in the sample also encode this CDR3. DNA for the CDR3: TGTGCCAGCAGTTACAAGACGGGGAACACTGAAGCTTTCTTT. Protein product: CASSYKTGNTEAFF. The chain is built from TRBV6-5 and TRBJ1-1; D is undetermined. The CDR3 sequence is 14 residues long. Trimming removed 2 bases from V and 1 base from J, with 8 bases in between. Germline assignment: CDR1 MNHEY and CDR2 SVGAGI.

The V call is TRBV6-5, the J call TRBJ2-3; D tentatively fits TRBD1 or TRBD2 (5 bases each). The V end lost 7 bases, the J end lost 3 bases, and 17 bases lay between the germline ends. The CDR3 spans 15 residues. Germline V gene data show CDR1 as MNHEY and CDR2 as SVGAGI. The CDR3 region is CASTAPRGATDTQYF. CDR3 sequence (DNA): TGTGCCAGCACCGCCCCCCGGGGCGCAACAGATACGCAGTATTTT.

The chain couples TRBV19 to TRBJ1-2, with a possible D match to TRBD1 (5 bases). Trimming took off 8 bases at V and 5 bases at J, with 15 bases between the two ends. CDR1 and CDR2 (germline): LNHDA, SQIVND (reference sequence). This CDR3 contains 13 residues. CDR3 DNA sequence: TGTGCCAGTGTCGGCCAGGGACGGTATGGCTACACCTTC. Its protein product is CASVGQGRYGYTF.

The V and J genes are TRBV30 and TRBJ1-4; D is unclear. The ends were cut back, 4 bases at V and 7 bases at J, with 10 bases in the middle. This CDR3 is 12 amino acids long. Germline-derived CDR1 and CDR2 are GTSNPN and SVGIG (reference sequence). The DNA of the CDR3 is TGTGCCTGGACTGCTAAAGGTGAAAAACTGTTTTTT. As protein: CAWTAKGEKLFF.

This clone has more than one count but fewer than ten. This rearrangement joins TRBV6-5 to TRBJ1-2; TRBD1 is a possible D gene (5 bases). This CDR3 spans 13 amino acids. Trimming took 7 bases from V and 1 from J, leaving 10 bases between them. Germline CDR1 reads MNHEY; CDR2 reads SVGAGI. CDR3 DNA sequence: TGTGCCAGCACTGCGGGACGTAACTATGGCTACACCTTC. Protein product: CASTAGRNYGYTF.

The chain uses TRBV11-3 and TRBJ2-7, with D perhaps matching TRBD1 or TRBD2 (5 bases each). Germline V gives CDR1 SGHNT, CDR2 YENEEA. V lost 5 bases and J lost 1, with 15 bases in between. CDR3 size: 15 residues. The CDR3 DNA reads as TGTGCCAGCAGCCCAGCCGGGGCAGGTTCCTACGAGCAGTACTTC. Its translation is CASSPAGAGSYEQYF.